This T cell receptor beta chain comes out of a study of cytomegalovirus exposure and HLA in healthy donors. Overall study results and limits: The authors reported that TCR beta sequences could predict HLA-A and HLA-B alleles. These predictions were accurate for most subjects in the first cohort. Presence/absence analyses rested on an assumption that sequencing depth was roughly uniform across donors. An analysis that came later showed most CMV-associated TCR beta chains appearing HLA-restricted. Around 160 TCR beta chains were listed as cytomegalovirus-associated.

With respect to this clone: The antigen remains unidentified.

The PCR was carried out with 60 Vbeta primers and 13 Jbeta primers. The assay was immunoSEQ multiplex PCR, and TCRdb's table has in-frame clones only and misses some. The sample shows hundreds of thousands of clones, around 75% of them seen only once. With V trimmed by 5 bases and J by 5 bases, 4 bases remained unmatched. The germline CDR1 and CDR2 sequences are PRHDT and FYEKMQ (reference sequence). The CDR3 is 14 residues long. The material sequenced was PBMCs. This chain links TRBV13 with TRBJ2-3; 10 bases map to TRBD2. The sequence derives from a woman aged 25-40 years in good health and CMV-seronegative. The CDR3 DNA reads as TGTGCCAGCAGCCCAGCGGGGGGGAAAGATACGCAGTATTTT. As protein: CASSPAGGKDTQYF.